This section outlines one T cell receptor beta chain sequence together with its context. Its antigen is unknown. This record comes from a study of shared clonotypes between healthy human individuals. Whole-study results and caveats: The researchers took only blood, and tissue repertoires probably look different.

CDR3 length: 13 amino acids. From germline, CDR1 is SGHRS and CDR2 YFSETQ. V shed 5 bases and J shed 0 bases, with 9 bases lying between them. Deep was the level at which the assay was run. In replicate PCRs of unsorted PBMC, 250 to 300 ng DNA, roughly 30,000 T cell genomes, was used. Libraries were prepared by immunoSEQ multiplex PCR; TCRdb keeps only in-frame clonotypes and omits some of them. The profile shows approximately 440,000 clones, roughly 80% of them singletons. About 84 million PBMCs supplied genomic DNA for unsorted samples. The TCR was taken from a woman aged 40 to 49 in good health. Some clones in this sample may be carry-over from other donors' samples. Sequenced sample: PBMCs. This chain uses TRBV5-1 with TRBJ2-7; possible D gene TRBD1, 6 bases. The CDR3 DNA reads TGCGCCAGCAGAGAAGGGGGCTCCTACGAGCAGTACTTC. Amino acids: CASREGGSYEQYF.